Sequencing of this T cell receptor (beta chain) was carried out in a study of early T cells in non-severe SARS-CoV-2 infection. Turning to the study itself: With bulk RNA from unsorted whole blood as input, sequencing yielded unpaired chains. Study-wide findings and caveats: There was a bias toward anti-spike CD8 responses in VDJdb matching, which missed private and CD4 specificities.

This clonotype has more than one count but fewer than ten. Its antigen remains unknown. The CDR3 extends over 15 amino acids. The V and J ends lost 0 bases and 3 bases, in that order; junction bases with no gene match: 3. Germline-derived CDR1 and CDR2 are SGHRS and YFSETQ. Using its own MiXCR run on the 5' RACE reads, TCRdb lists one record per CDR3 protein. The table lists tens of thousands of distinct CDR3 sequences, 3% to 4.5% of them singletons. The genes are TRBV5-1 and TRBJ1-2, with 9 bases aligning to TRBD1. The sequencing sample was made of whole blood. This TCR came from an adult who was a healthcare worker with PCR-confirmed SARS-CoV-2 infection or an uninfected control (not recorded which). CDR3 sequence (DNA): TGCGCCAGCAGCTTGGCCACAGGGGGCGACTATGGCTACACCTTC. This sequence encodes CASSLATGGDYGYTF.